These T cell receptor beta chains were read from a single sample in a study of neurological immune-mediated disorders. TCRdb reprocessed the 5' RACE reads via MiXCR and lists one record per CDR3 protein. Of about 120,000 distinct CDR3 sequences in the sample, roughly 3.2% are singletons; the top ten hold 1% to 1.5%. Input material: PBMCs. These receptors were collected from a woman in her 30s with multiple sclerosis. CDR3s include the opening cysteine and the closing phenylalanine or tryptophan. The D gene is left open where the match is weak. Where a row states a size, it is once, few, many or the class of an expanded clone; other rows omit it.

many	NA	TRBV20-1	TRBJ2-1	CSAERYNEQFF	TGCAGTGCAGAACGTTACAATGAGCAGTTCTTC
many	TRBD2	TRBV7-2	TRBJ2-1	CASRLAGGTYNEQFF	TGTGCCAGCAGATTAGCGGGGGGAACATACAATGAGCAGTTCTTC
NA	NA	TRBV12-3/TRBV12-4	TRBJ1-1	CDSSLGYTEAFF	TGTGACAGCAGTTTGGGGTACACTGAAGCTTTCTTT
many	NA	TRBV4-3	TRBJ1-5	CASSQDRGLGQPQHF	TGCGCCAGCAGCCAAGATAGGGGGTTAGGGCAGCCCCAGCATTTT
many	NA	TRBV9	TRBJ2-7	CASSVAVNSYEQYF	TGTGCCAGCAGCGTAGCGGTAAACTCCTACGAGCAGTACTTC
many	NA	TRBV5-1	TRBJ2-3	CASSFLGSSTDTQYF	TGCGCCAGCAGCTTTCTGGGGTCGAGTACAGATACGCAGTATTTT
NA	NA	TRBV20-1	TRBJ2-5	CSASKTRKETQYF	TGCAGTGCTAGTAAGACTAGGAAGGAGACCCAGTACTTC
many	NA	TRBV20-1	TRBJ2-3	CSAQRSRTDTQYF	TGCAGTGCTCAGCGGTCGCGCACAGATACGCAGTATTTT
many	TRBD2	TRBV20-1	TRBJ2-5	CSASLGLAGGSETQYF	TGCAGTGCTAGCCTGGGACTAGCGGGAGGATCGGAGACCCAGTACTTC
many	TRBD1	TRBV7-2	TRBJ1-2	CASSLGGTALYGYTF	TGTGCCAGCAGCTTAGGTGGGACAGCACTTTATGGCTACACCTTC
many	NA	TRBV20-1	TRBJ2-5	CSGRGSQETQYF	TGCAGTGGACGCGGGTCTCAAGAGACCCAGTACTTC
many	NA	TRBV7-9	TRBJ1-1	CASSSSGRAFF	TGTGCCAGCAGCTCCTCAGGGAGAGCTTTCTTT
many	TRBD1	TRBV4-1	TRBJ1-4	CASSLQGEGKLFF	TGCGCCAGCAGCCTACAGGGGGAGGGAAAACTGTTTTTT
many	NA	TRBV7-2	TRBJ1-1	CASMLRVRNEAFF	TGTGCCAGCATGCTTAGGGTCCGGAACGAAGCTTTCTTT
many	NA	TRBV5-1	TRBJ2-1	CASSLQGEQFF	TGCGCCAGCAGCTTACAGGGTGAGCAGTTCTTC
many	NA	TRBV25-1	TRBJ1-1	CASSEQGPGTEAFF	TGTGCCAGCAGTGAACAGGGGCCGGGAACTGAAGCTTTCTTT
many	NA	TRBV6-6	TRBJ1-5	CASSYEDQPQHF	TGTGCCAGCAGTTACGAAGATCAGCCCCAGCATTTT
few	TRBD1	TRBV11-2	TRBJ1-2	CASSFALGQGTGYTF	TGTGCCAGCAGCTTCGCCCTTGGACAGGGGACCGGCTACACCTTC
many	TRBD2	TRBV3-1	TRBJ2-3	CASSHPKGLAADTQYF	TGTGCCAGCAGCCACCCTAAGGGACTAGCGGCAGATACGCAGTATTTT
many	NA	TRBV20-1	TRBJ1-2	CSARDLHTNYGYTF	TGCAGTGCTAGAGATTTGCATACTAACTATGGCTACACCTTC
few	NA	TRBV29-1	TRBJ1-1	CSVEVRDPIGAFF	TGCAGCGTTGAAGTACGGGACCCAATAGGAGCTTTCTTT
few	TRBD2	TRBV5-1	TRBJ2-5	CASSLAAGVKETQYF	TGCGCCAGCAGCTTGGCGGCGGGAGTGAAAGAGACCCAGTACTTC
many	TRBD2	TRBV20-1	TRBJ2-5	CSALAGPQETQYF	TGCAGTGCCCTAGCGGGGCCACAAGAGACCCAGTACTTC
many	TRBD1	TRBV7-6	TRBJ2-7	CASSWGQGYEQYF	TGTGCCAGCAGCTGGGGACAGGGTTACGAGCAGTACTTC
many	NA	TRBV7-2	TRBJ2-5	CASSLGTEYQETQYF	TGTGCCAGCAGCTTAGGGACGGAGTACCAAGAGACCCAGTACTTC
many	NA	TRBV18	TRBJ1-3	CASSPGDTNTIYF	TGTGCCAGCTCACCGGGGGATACAAACACCATATATTTT
many	TRBD1	TRBV6-5	TRBJ1-4	CASSRDRGKLFF	TGTGCCAGCAGCCGAGACAGGGGAAAACTGTTTTTT
many	NA	TRBV20-1	TRBJ1-2	CSATTGNNYGYTF	TGCAGTGCAACAACAGGAAATAACTATGGCTACACCTTC
many	TRBD2	TRBV7-7	TRBJ2-7	CASSLVSKTSGPYEQYF	TGTGCCAGCAGCTTAGTTTCTAAGACTAGCGGACCCTACGAGCAGTACTTC
many	TRBD1	TRBV20-1	TRBJ1-4	CSARSKIRGLTNEKLFF	TGCAGTGCTAGATCAAAAATCAGGGGGCTGACTAATGAAAAACTGTTTTTT
many	NA	TRBV12-3/TRBV12-4	TRBJ2-7	CASSLALATYEQYF	TGTGCCAGCAGTTTAGCGCTGGCAACCTACGAGCAGTACTTC
many	TRBD1	TRBV5-6	TRBJ2-7	CASSPGQARQYF	TGTGCCAGCAGCCCGGGACAGGCACGGCAGTACTTC
NA	NA	TRBV20-1	TRBJ2-5	CSAISRPQETQYF	TGCAGTGCTATTAGCAGGCCCCAAGAGACCCAGTACTTC
many	TRBD1	TRBV27	TRBJ1-5	CASSRTGTGQNWGNQPQHF	TGTGCCAGCAGTCGAACGGGGACAGGTCAAAACTGGGGCAATCAGCCCCAGCATTTT
many	NA	TRBV10-3	TRBJ2-7	CAISDGRSYEQYF	TGTGCCATCAGTGACGGAAGATCCTACGAGCAGTACTTC
many	NA	TRBV27	TRBJ2-6	CASRHLPGANVLTF	TGTGCCAGCAGACACCTACCTGGGGCCAACGTCCTGACTTTC
many	NA	TRBV10-3	TRBJ1-2	CAISDSGGNYGYTF	TGTGCCATCAGTGACTCGGGAGGGAACTATGGCTACACCTTC
many	NA	TRBV4-3	TRBJ2-5	CASSQDRVTGETQYF	TGCGCCAGCAGCCAAGATCGGGTCACGGGGGAGACCCAGTACTTC
NA	NA	TRBV3-1	TRBJ2-2	CASSPFTAGELFF	TGTGCCAGCAGCCCGTTTACGGCCGGGGAGCTGTTTTTT
many	NA	TRBV29-1	TRBJ2-2	CSVGVVAGELFF	TGCAGTGTAGGTGTCGTGGCCGGGGAGCTGTTTTTT
NA	NA	TRBV5-1	TRBJ2-7	CASSLAGVREQYF	TGCGCCAGCAGCTTGGCCGGGGTTCGTGAGCAGTACTTC
many	NA	TRBV12-3/TRBV12-4	TRBJ2-1	CATPRGLHNEQFF	TGTGCCACCCCTAGGGGACTCCACAATGAGCAGTTCTTC
many	TRBD1	TRBV7-9	TRBJ1-1	CASRQKDRVSTEAFF	TGTGCCAGCAGACAGAAGGACAGGGTCTCCACTGAAGCTTTCTTT
many	NA	TRBV7-2	TRBJ2-1	CASSLVSGSYNEQFF	TGTGCCAGCAGCTTAGTTTCGGGCTCCTACAATGAGCAGTTCTTC
many	NA	TRBV7-2	TRBJ1-3	CASSAGPRGNTIYF	TGTGCCAGCAGCGCGGGGCCCCGGGGAAACACCATATATTTT
many	TRBD1	TRBV7-2	TRBJ1-2	CASSPTGQGAIGYTF	TGTGCCAGCAGTCCAACGGGACAGGGGGCGATTGGCTACACCTTC
many	NA	TRBV29-1	TRBJ1-2	CSAMTELMDGYTF	TGCAGCGCCATGACAGAACTCATGGATGGCTACACCTTC
many	TRBD1	TRBV12-3/TRBV12-4	TRBJ2-5	CASSSPGQQETQYF	TGTGCCAGCAGTTCACCGGGACAGCAAGAGACCCAGTACTTC
many	NA	TRBV12-3/TRBV12-4	TRBJ1-2	CASSLLSGVGGYTF	TGTGCCAGCAGTTTATTATCCGGGGTTGGTGGCTACACCTTC
many	NA	TRBV19	TRBJ1-5	CASSIYGTQPQHF	TGTGCCAGTAGTATCTACGGAACTCAGCCCCAGCATTTT
NA	TRBD2	TRBV5-1	TRBJ2-1	CTSSPLGGVLSSYNEQFF	TGCACCAGCAGCCCCCTGGGGGGGGTTCTGAGCTCCTACAATGAGCAGTTCTTC